This T cell receptor (beta chain) emerged from a study of blood T cell repertoires in COVID-19. Study context: PBMCs, B-cell-depleted T cells, or T cells were the source of the cDNA or gDNA that made up the material.

The method was immunoSEQ multiplex PCR; TCRdb's version includes in-frame clones alone and lacks a portion of them. This table holds around 75,000 clones, approximately 90% found once. Looked up from germline, CDR1 is MGHRA and CDR2 is YSYEKL. CDR3 length: 15 residues. V lost 3 bases to trimming and J lost 1 base, with 11 bases between them. Sequencing input: peripheral blood. This sequence joins TRBV4-1 and TRBJ2-3, with D unclear. The TCR sequence derives from a human donor in a cohort sampled during active COVID-19. The CDR3 sequence: CASSHSPGRTDTQYF. The CDR3, as DNA: TGCGCCAGCAGCCATTCCCCAGGCCGCACAGATACGCAGTATTTT.